The present TCR beta chain was sequenced within a study of shared clonotypes between healthy human individuals. At the deep level, the assay was run. Genomic DNA from each subset was divided evenly over several immunoSEQ plates. Data came from immunoSEQ multiplex PCR; TCRdb stores just in-frame clones and leaves some out. In the table there are millions of clones, 85% to 95% of which are singletons. The CDR3 is made up of 12 amino acids. V lost 6 bases and J 7 bases, leaving 12 bases between the germline ends. Germline V gene lookup returns CDR1 MNHNY and CDR2 SVGAGI (reference sequence). The sequenced sample consisted of naive CD4+ T cells sorted from blood. Subset here: CD45RA+ positively selected. This sequence originates from a man aged 18 to 29 in good health. The chain has TRBV6-6 and TRBJ1-1; TRBD1 might be the D (5 bases). The CDR3 nucleotides are TGTGCCAGCAGCCGTGGGGGAGTTGAAGCTTTCTTT. The encoded protein is CASSRGGVEAFF.